The rows below give T cell receptor beta chains drawn from one sample of a study of T cell responses to AZD1222 COVID-19 vaccine. Generated by immunoSEQ multiplex PCR, the TCRdb table keeps only in-frame clones and is missing some. The table shows some 86,000 clones, with more than 75% occurring only once. Here the sequenced sample was peripheral blood, taken on day 0 of AZD1222 vaccination. All receptors derive from an adult in good health. Each CDR3 is given with its conserved first and last residue. D genes are given only for firm matches. A row's size may be missing; if present it is once, few, many or a size class.

clone size: -; V gene: TRBV3-1/TRBV3-2; D gene: TRBD1; J gene: TRBJ1-3; CDR3 protein: CASSWTGGNTIYF; CDR3 DNA: TGTGCCAGCAGCTGGACAGGGGGAAACACCATATATTTT
clone size: -; V gene: TRBV28; D gene: -; J gene: TRBJ1-1; CDR3 protein: CASSVTGAGAFF; CDR3 DNA: TGTGCCAGCAGTGTCACAGGTGCTGGCGCTTTCTTT
clone size: -; V gene: TRBV29-1; D gene: TRBD2; J gene: TRBJ2-2; CDR3 protein: CSVTGTSGRTGELFF; CDR3 DNA: TGCAGCGTGACCGGGACTAGCGGGCGGACCGGGGAGCTGTTTTTT
clone size: -; V gene: TRBV5-4; D gene: TRBD1; J gene: TRBJ1-1; CDR3 protein: CASAPPGTENTEAFF; CDR3 DNA: TGTGCCAGCGCCCCACCCGGGACAGAGAACACTGAAGCTTTCTTT
clone size: -; V gene: TRBV9; D gene: -; J gene: TRBJ2-1; CDR3 protein: CASSTQSSHEQFF; CDR3 DNA: TGTGCCAGCAGCACGCAGTCCAGCCATGAGCAGTTCTTC
clone size: -; V gene: TRBV10-3; D gene: -; J gene: TRBJ1-1; CDR3 protein: CAISSGGSVNTEAFF; CDR3 DNA: TGTGCCATCAGCTCCGGAGGGTCGGTAAACACTGAAGCTTTCTTT
clone size: once; V gene: TRBV6-5; D gene: TRBD2; J gene: TRBJ2-7; CDR3 protein: CATRIAGKDEQYF; CDR3 DNA: TGTGCCACCCGAATAGCGGGAAAAGACGAGCAGTACTTC
clone size: -; V gene: TRBV9; D gene: TRBD2; J gene: TRBJ2-1; CDR3 protein: CASSQLAGAPSEQFF; CDR3 DNA: TGTGCCAGCAGCCAGCTAGCGGGAGCCCCGAGTGAGCAGTTCTTC
clone size: once; V gene: TRBV11-2; D gene: -; J gene: TRBJ2-1; CDR3 protein: CASSSTGGLIYNEQFF; CDR3 DNA: TGTGCCAGCAGCTCAACGGGTGGATTAATCTACAATGAGCAGTTCTTC
clone size: -; V gene: TRBV11-2; D gene: -; J gene: TRBJ2-1; CDR3 protein: CASSPRRALISYNEQFF; CDR3 DNA: TGTGCCAGCAGCCCTCGCCGGGCCTTAATTTCCTACAATGAGCAGTTCTTC
clone size: -; V gene: TRBV9; D gene: -; J gene: TRBJ1-2; CDR3 protein: CASSALEGYGYTF; CDR3 DNA: TGTGCCAGCAGCGCCCTAGAGGGCTATGGCTACACCTTC
clone size: once; V gene: TRBV5-1; D gene: TRBD1; J gene: TRBJ1-5; CDR3 protein: CASSPTGEDQPQHF; CDR3 DNA: TGCGCCAGCAGTCCGACAGGGGAAGATCAGCCCCAGCATTTT
clone size: -; V gene: TRBV27; D gene: TRBD2; J gene: TRBJ2-7; CDR3 protein: CASSLSSGAYEQYF; CDR3 DNA: TGTGCCAGCAGTTTATCTAGCGGGGCCTACGAGCAGTACTTC
clone size: -; V gene: TRBV7-2; D gene: TRBD2; J gene: TRBJ2-3; CDR3 protein: CASSLESSGVRAQYF; CDR3 DNA: TGTGCCAGCAGCTTAGAATCTAGCGGGGTCCGGGCGCAGTATTTT
clone size: once; V gene: TRBV28; D gene: -; J gene: TRBJ1-5; CDR3 protein: CASSPPRTDYSNQPQHF; CDR3 DNA: TGTGCCAGCAGTCCACCCAGGACAGATTATAGCAATCAGCCCCAGCATTTT
clone size: -; V gene: TRBV6-5; D gene: -; J gene: TRBJ1-2; CDR3 protein: CASSPAGTQSYTF; CDR3 DNA: TGTGCCAGCAGCCCGGCCGGGACACAGAGCTACACCTTC